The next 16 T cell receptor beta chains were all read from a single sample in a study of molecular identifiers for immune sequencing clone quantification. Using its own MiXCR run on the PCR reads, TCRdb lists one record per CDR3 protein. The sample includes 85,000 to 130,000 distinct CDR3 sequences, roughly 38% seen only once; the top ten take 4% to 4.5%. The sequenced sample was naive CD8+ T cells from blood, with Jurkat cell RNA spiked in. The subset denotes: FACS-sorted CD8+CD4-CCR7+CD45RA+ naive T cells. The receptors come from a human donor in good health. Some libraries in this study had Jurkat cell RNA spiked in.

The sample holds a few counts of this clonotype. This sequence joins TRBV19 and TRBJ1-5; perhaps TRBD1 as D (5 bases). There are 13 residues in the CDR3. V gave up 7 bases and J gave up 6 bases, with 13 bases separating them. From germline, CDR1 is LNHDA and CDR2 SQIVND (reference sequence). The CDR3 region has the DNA TGTGCCAGTACCTGGGGGTACGGTCAGCCCCAGCATTTT. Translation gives CASTWGYGQPQHF.

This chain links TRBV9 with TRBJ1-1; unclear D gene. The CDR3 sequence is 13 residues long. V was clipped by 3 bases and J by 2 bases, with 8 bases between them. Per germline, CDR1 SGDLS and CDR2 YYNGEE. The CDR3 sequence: CASSADVNTEAFF. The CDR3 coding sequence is TGTGCCAGCAGCGCAGATGTCAACACTGAAGCTTTCTTT.

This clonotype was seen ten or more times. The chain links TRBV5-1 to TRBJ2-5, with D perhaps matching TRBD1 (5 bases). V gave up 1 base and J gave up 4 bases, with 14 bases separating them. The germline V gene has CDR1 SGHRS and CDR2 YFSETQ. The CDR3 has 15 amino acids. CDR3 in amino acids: CASSLWYRRPETQYF. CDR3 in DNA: TGCGCCAGCAGCTTGTGGTACAGGAGACCAGAGACCCAGTACTTC.

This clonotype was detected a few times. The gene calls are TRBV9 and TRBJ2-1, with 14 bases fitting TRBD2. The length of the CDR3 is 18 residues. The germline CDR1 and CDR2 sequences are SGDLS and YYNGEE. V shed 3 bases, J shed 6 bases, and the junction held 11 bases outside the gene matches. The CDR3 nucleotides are TGTGCCAGCAGCGACGGGACTAGCGGGAGAGTTTTCGGCAATGAGCAGTTCTTC. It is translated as CASSDGTSGRVFGNEQFF.

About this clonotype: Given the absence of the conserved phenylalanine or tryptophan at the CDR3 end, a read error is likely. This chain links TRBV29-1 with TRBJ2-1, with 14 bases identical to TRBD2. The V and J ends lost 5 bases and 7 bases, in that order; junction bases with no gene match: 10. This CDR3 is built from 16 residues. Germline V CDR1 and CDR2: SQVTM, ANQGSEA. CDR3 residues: CSVLGTSGSRENEQFI. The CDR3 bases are TGCAGCGTTCTAGGGACTAGCGGGAGCCGCGAGAATGAGCAGTTCATC.

CDR3 DNA: TGCAGTGCCCAAGAGGGCTACTCTTGGGGCTACACCTTC. Its protein is CSAQEGYSWGYTF. This chain connects TRBV20-1 to TRBJ1-2; D remains unclear. The CDR3 loop spans 13 amino acids. V was trimmed by 6 bases and J by 8 bases, leaving 19 bases between them. Germline V gene sequence: CDR1 DFQATT, CDR2 SNEGSKA (reference sequence).

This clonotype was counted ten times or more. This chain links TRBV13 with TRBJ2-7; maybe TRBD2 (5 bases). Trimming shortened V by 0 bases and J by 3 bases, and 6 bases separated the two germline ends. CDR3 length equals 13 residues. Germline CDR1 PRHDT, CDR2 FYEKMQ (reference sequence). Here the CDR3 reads CASSLGRDYEQYF. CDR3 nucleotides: TGTGCCAGCAGCTTAGGCCGGGACTACGAGCAGTACTTC.

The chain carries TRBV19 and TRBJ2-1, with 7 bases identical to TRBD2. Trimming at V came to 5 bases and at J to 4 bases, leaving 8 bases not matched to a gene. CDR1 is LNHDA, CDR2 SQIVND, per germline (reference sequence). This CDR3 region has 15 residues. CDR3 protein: CASSSIAGPYNEQFF. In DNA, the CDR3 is TGTGCCAGTAGTTCCATAGCGGGTCCTTACAATGAGCAGTTCTTC.

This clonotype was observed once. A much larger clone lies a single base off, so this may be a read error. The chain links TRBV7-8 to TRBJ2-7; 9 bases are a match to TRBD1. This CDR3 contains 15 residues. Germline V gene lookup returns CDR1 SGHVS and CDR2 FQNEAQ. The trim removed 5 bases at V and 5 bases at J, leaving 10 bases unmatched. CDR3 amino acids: CASSRAGTGSDEQYF. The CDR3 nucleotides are TGTGCCAGCAGCCGGGCCGGGACAGGGTCCGACGAGCAGTACTTC.

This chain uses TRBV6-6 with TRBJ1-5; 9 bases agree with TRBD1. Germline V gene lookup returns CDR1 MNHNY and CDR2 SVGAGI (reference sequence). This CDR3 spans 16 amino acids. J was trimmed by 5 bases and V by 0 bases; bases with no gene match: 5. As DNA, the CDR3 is TGTGCCAGCAGTTACTCCCCGGGACAGGGTGATCAGCCCCAGCATTTT. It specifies CASSYSPGQGDQPQHF.

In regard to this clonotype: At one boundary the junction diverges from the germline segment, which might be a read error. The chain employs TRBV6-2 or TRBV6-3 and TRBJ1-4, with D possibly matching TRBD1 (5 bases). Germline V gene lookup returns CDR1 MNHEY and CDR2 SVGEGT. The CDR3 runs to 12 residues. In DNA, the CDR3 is TGTGCCAGCAGCCGGGGGAATGAAAAACTGATTTTT. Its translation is CASSRGNEKLIF.

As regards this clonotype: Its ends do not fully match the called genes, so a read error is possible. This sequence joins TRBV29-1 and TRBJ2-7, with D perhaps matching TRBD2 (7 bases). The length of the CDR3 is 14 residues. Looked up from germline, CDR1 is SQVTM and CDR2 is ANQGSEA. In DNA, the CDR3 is TGCTGCGTTGAAGAGCAGGACGGGGGGCGCGAGCAGTACTTC. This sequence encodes CCVEEQDGGREQYF.

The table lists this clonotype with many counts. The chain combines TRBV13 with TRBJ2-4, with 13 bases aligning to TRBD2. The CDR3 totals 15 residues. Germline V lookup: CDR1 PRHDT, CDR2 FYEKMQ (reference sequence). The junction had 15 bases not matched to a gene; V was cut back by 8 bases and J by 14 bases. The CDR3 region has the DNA TGTGCCAGCGAAAGAAGGCAGGGGACTAGCGGGACGAAGTACTTC. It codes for CASERRQGTSGTKYF. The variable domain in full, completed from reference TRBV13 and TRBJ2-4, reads AAGVIQSPRHLIKEKRETATLKCYPIPRHDTVYWYQQGPGQDPQFLISFYEKMQSDKGSIPDRFSAQQFSDYHSELNMSSLELGDSALYFCASERRQGTSGTKYFGAGTRLSVL.

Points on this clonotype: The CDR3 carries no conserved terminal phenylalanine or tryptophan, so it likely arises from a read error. The DNA for the CDR3 is TGTGCCAGCAGCTGGACCGAGCGGGAGCTATCCTACAATGAGCAGTTCATC. Translating gives CASSWTERELSYNEQFI. The V and J genes are TRBV11-2 and TRBJ2-1; 8 positions agree with TRBD2. This CDR3 comprises 17 residues. The ends lost 4 bases at V and 1 base at J; junction bases unmatched: 9. CDR1 is SGHAT and CDR2 is FQNNGV in the germline V gene.

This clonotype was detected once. The CDR3 DNA follows: TGTGCCAGCAGCGTAGGATGGAACACTGAAAAACTGTTTTTT. Translation gives CASSVGWNTEKLFF. This sequence joins TRBV9 and TRBJ1-4; D gene unclear. V dropped 0 bases and J dropped 7 bases, with 10 bases sitting between them. Per the germline V gene, CDR1 is SGDLS and CDR2 is YYNGEE. The CDR3 sequence is 14 residues long. Complete variable domain (other parts from reference TRBV9 and TRBJ1-4): DSGVTQTPKHLITATGQRVTLRCSPRSGDLSVYWYQQSLDQGLQFLIQYYNGEERAKGNILERFSAQQFPDLHSELNLSSLELGDSALYFCASSVGWNTEKLFFGSGTQLSVL.

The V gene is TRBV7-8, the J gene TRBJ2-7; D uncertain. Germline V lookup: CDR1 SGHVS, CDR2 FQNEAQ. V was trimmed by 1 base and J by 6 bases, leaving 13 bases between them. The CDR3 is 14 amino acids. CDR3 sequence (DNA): TGTGCCAGCAGCTTAGGGCTAGTTCTGCTCGAGCAGTACTTC. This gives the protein CASSLGLVLLEQYF.